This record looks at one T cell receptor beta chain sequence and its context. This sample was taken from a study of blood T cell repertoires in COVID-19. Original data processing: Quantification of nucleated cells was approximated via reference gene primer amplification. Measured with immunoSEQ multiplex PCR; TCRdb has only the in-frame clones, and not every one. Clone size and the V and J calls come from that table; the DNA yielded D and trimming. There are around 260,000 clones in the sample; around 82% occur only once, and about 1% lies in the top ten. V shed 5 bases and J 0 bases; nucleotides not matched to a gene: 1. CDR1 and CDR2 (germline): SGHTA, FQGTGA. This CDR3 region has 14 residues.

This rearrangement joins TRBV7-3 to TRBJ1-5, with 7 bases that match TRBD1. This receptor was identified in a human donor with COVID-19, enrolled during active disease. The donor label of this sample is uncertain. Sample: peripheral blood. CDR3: CASSRTGSNQPQHF. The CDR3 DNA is TGTGCCAGCAGCCGGACAGGTAGCAATCAGCCCCAGCATTTT.